This T cell receptor (beta chain) was sequenced during a study of cytomegalovirus exposure and HLA in healthy donors. Study-level information: Unique TCRs from HLA-typed donors, 85 million to 100 million of them, were held in an early data release. Study-wide results and limits: The sole available immune exposure information was CMV serostatus. Reported results showed that the classifier diagnosed cytomegalovirus status with high specificity and sensitivity.

This clone is a singleton in its sample. What it binds is not known. V dropped 8 bases and J dropped 6 bases, with 26 bases sitting between them. CDR1 and CDR2 from the germline V gene are SGDLS and YYNGEE. The length of the CDR3 is 17 residues. This PCR relied on a set of 60 Vbeta primers and 13 Jbeta primers. The table came from immunoSEQ multiplex PCR; TCRdb's copy has only in-frame clones and leaves some out. The data show 53,000 or so clones, about four fifths seen once. J is TRBJ2-2 and V is TRBV9; D unclear. Sequenced sample: PBMCs. The TCR sequence derives from a man younger than 45 in good health and CMV-seropositive. The chain's CDR3 is CASSTTTITLRPGELFF. In DNA, the CDR3 is TGTGCCAGTAGCACTACAACCATAACGTTGAGACCCGGGGAGCTGTTTTTT.